The 22 T cell receptor beta chains in this list originate from one sample, sequenced in a study of blood T cell repertoires in COVID-19. Profiling relied on immunoSEQ multiplex PCR, and the TCRdb table lists in-frame clones only, not all of them. The sample has roughly 230,000 clones, 75% to 85% seen once. What was sequenced was peripheral blood. All receptors derive from a woman in her 50s with acute or convalescent COVID-19.

The rearrangement uses TRBV3-1 (or the pseudogene TRBV3-2) and TRBJ2-2; 10 bases are shared with TRBD2. V lost 1 base and J lost 2; bases outside the gene matches: 10. CDR3 length: 19 residues. Germline assignment: CDR1 LGHDT and CDR2 YNNKEL (reference sequence). CDR3 in amino acids: CASSQGLAGADLNTGELFF. Here the CDR3 DNA reads TGTGCCAGCAGCCAAGGGCTAGCGGGGGCCGACCTTAACACCGGGGAGCTGTTTTTT.

This rearrangement joins TRBV11-1 to TRBJ1-1, with 8 bases fitting TRBD1. This CDR3 is 15 amino acids long. Germline loops: CDR1 SGHAT, CDR2 FQDESV (reference sequence). The V gene end was trimmed by 5 bases and the J gene end by 2 bases; junction bases not matched to a gene: 7. As DNA, the CDR3 is TGTGCCAGCAGCCCCAGACAGGGGATCAACACTGAAGCTTTCTTT. Its protein is CASSPRQGINTEAFF.

The chain has TRBV10-1 and TRBJ2-2, with D possibly being TRBD1 (6 bases). The CDR3 contains 16 residues. The ends were cut back, 3 bases at V and 0 bases at J, with 11 bases in the middle. The germline V gene has CDR1 WNHNN and CDR2 SYGVQD (reference sequence). The DNA of the CDR3 is TGCGCCAGCAGTGACCCAGGGGCGTCGAACACCGGGGAGCTGTTTTTT. It encodes CASSDPGASNTGELFF.

V usage is TRBV29-1 and J usage is TRBJ2-1; 9 bases are shared with TRBD1. The germline V gene has CDR1 SQVTM and CDR2 ANQGSEA. The CDR3 loop spans 13 amino acids. With 6 bases clipped from V and 5 bases from J, the junction kept 5 bases outside the gene matches. CDR3 loop: CSVGQGPNNEQFF. CDR3 DNA: TGCAGCGTAGGACAGGGGCCGAACAATGAGCAGTTCTTC.

The gene calls are TRBV2 and TRBJ1-5; a weak D match, TRBD1 (6 bases). The CDR3 extends over 16 amino acids. Deletions cut 6 bases from V and 9 bases from J, with 24 bases between. The germline gives CDR1 SNHLY, CDR2 FYNNEI. The CDR3 region has the DNA TGTGCCAGCAGAGACGAGTCGACAGGTACGATACCGCCCCAGCATTTT. Its protein product is CASRDESTGTIPPQHF.

Only a few counts were recorded for this clone. This rearrangement joins TRBV5-6 to TRBJ2-2; D unresolved. CDR3 length: 14 amino acids. CDR1 is SGHDT, CDR2 YYEEEE, per germline. Deletions cut 2 bases from V and 4 bases from J, with 9 bases between. CDR3 in DNA: TGTGCCAGCAGCTTCCAGTCAGTCACCGGGGAGCTGTTTTTT. It translates to CASSFQSVTGELFF.

The chain is built from TRBV10-2 and TRBJ1-2; D uncertain. CDR3 length: 15 amino acids. Trimming cost V 6 bases and J 5 bases, with 19 bases left between them. The V gene's germline CDR1 is WSHSY and CDR2 SAAADI. The CDR3 DNA sequence: TGCGCCAGCAGCCCCGAGGGCCGACGAGCTTATGGCTACACCTTC. Its protein product is CASSPEGRRAYGYTF.

V usage is TRBV5-4 and J usage is TRBJ1-2; 8 bases are shared with TRBD1. The V and J ends lost 4 bases and 7 bases, in that order; junction bases with no gene match: 9. Germline CDR1 reads SGHNT; CDR2 reads YYREEE (reference sequence). The CDR3 covers 14 residues. The CDR3 DNA sequence: TGTGCCAGCAGCCCAACACAGGGGGTGATTGGCTACACCTTC. This sequence encodes CASSPTQGVIGYTF.

The CDR3 DNA reads TGTGCCAGCATCCCGGGTCAGCCCAATCAGCCCCAGCATTTT. It codes for CASIPGQPNQPQHF. V gene TRBV28 combines with J gene TRBJ1-5; no clear D gene. Per germline, CDR1 MDHEN and CDR2 SYDVKM. V was shortened by 7 bases and J by 3 bases, with 13 bases between the two germline ends. CDR3 size: 14 residues.

The gene calls are TRBV3-1 (or the pseudogene TRBV3-2) and TRBJ2-1, with D possibly matching TRBD1 (6 bases). CDR1 is LGHDT and CDR2 is YNNKEL in the germline V gene (reference sequence). Trimming removed 0 bases at V and 6 bases at J, with 21 bases between. The CDR3 runs 18 residues. The CDR3 is CASSQELGLGQPVNEQFF. The CDR3 DNA reads as TGTGCCAGCAGCCAAGAGTTAGGTTTAGGACAGCCCGTCAATGAGCAGTTCTTC.

The rearrangement joins TRBV3-1 (or the pseudogene TRBV3-2) to TRBJ1-4; 7 bases line up with TRBD1. Per the germline V gene, CDR1 is LGHDT and CDR2 is YNNKEL (reference sequence). CDR3 size: 15 residues. V lost 1 base to trimming and J lost 4 bases; unmatched junction nucleotides: 3. The CDR3 nucleotides read TGTGCCAGCAGCCAAGCCGGGACAGATAATGAAAAACTGTTTTTT. It encodes CASSQAGTDNEKLFF.

The chain recombines TRBV29-1 with TRBJ2-1, with 9 bases fitting TRBD2. The germline V gene encodes CDR1 SQVTM and CDR2 ANQGSEA. J lost 5 bases, V lost 4 bases, and 18 bases had no gene match. CDR3 length: 18 amino acids. For the CDR3, the DNA is TGCAGCGTTGTGGGCCTTCTAGCGGGAAGAATTTGGGACAATGAGCAGTTCTTC. This gives the protein CSVVGLLAGRIWDNEQFF.

This chain links TRBV6-4 with TRBJ2-7, with TRBD1 matching 8 bases. Germline CDR1 and CDR2: MRHNA and SNTAGT. Losses at the gene ends were 2 bases for V and 0 bases for J; bases not matched to a gene: 12. The CDR3 covers 18 residues. The CDR3 DNA follows: TGTGCCAGCAGTGACAGGAGAAAGGGGGACAGGAGCTCCTACGAGCAGTACTTC. This encodes CASSDRRKGDRSSYEQYF.

The chain uses TRBV19 and TRBJ1-2; possibly TRBD1 for D (5 bases). The V gene lost 3 bases and the J gene lost 4 bases, with 9 bases spanning the gap. Germline V lookup: CDR1 LNHDA, CDR2 SQIVND (reference sequence). The CDR3 loop spans 13 amino acids. The CDR3 is CASSIAGLYGYTF. The CDR3 coding sequence is TGTGCCAGTAGTATCGCAGGGCTCTATGGCTACACCTTC.

This clone was counted only a few times. The chain links TRBV4-3 to TRBJ1-1, with 7 bases that match TRBD1. Germline V lookup: CDR1 LGHNA, CDR2 YSLEER. CDR3 length: 16 amino acids. After removal of 3 bases from V and 0 bases from J, the junction contained 7 bases not matched to a gene. DNA of the CDR3: TGCGCCAGCAGCCATTCCCGGACAGGATTGAACACTGAAGCTTTCTTT. Its translation is CASSHSRTGLNTEAFF.

The chain couples TRBV5-1 to TRBJ2-3; a possible D gene is TRBD1 (5 bases). Per germline, CDR1 SGHRS and CDR2 YFSETQ. Trimming took 4 bases from V and 6 from J, leaving 15 bases between them. The CDR3 is 14 residues long. The CDR3 is CASSTLGRQDTQYF. The CDR3 DNA follows: TGCGCCAGCAGCACCCTGGGCAGACAGGATACGCAGTATTTT.

The chain has TRBV7-8 and TRBJ2-7; 14 bases are a match to TRBD2. Germline CDR1 and CDR2: SGHVS and FQNEAQ. The CDR3 is made up of 18 amino acids. V was clipped by 1 base and J by 0 bases; unmatched bases: 5. CDR3 amino acids: CASSLDGTSGSYSYEQYF. Here the CDR3 DNA reads TGTGCCAGCAGCTTAGACGGGACTAGCGGGAGTTACTCCTACGAGCAGTACTTC.

The rearrangement uses TRBV4-1 and TRBJ1-2, with 9 nucleotides matching TRBD1. J was trimmed by 6 bases and V by 3 bases; bases with no gene match: 8. This CDR3 is 15 amino acids long. CDR1 MGHRA and CDR2 YSYEKL come from the germline V gene. CDR3 protein: CASSHPLGQGNGYTF. CDR3 DNA: TGCGCCAGCAGCCATCCATTGGGACAGGGAAATGGCTACACCTTC.

This clone showed up just once. The chain couples TRBV4-2 to TRBJ2-7, with 11 nucleotides matching TRBD1. The CDR3 loop spans 15 amino acids. Per the germline V gene, CDR1 is LGHNA and CDR2 is YNFKEQ. The V segment lost 3 bases and the J segment 2 bases; nucleotides outside the gene matches: 3. CDR3 sequence: CASSQRTGGTYEQYF. CDR3 DNA: TGTGCCAGCAGCCAGAGGACAGGGGGCACCTACGAGCAGTACTTC.

This CDR3 is CASSLDSGGVGGYTF. In nucleotides, the CDR3 is TGTGCCAGCAGCTTAGACAGTGGGGGCGTTGGTGGCTACACCTTC. This chain links TRBV7-2 with TRBJ1-2; possibly TRBD1 for D (6 bases). Trimming removed 1 base from V and 7 bases from J, with 16 bases in between. Germline V CDR1 and CDR2: SGHTA, FQGNSA. The CDR3 runs 15 residues.

The chain carries TRBV11-3 and TRBJ2-7; 10 positions match TRBD2. V was clipped by 2 bases and J by 5 bases; unmatched bases: 6. The CDR3 totals 15 residues. CDR1 SGHNT and CDR2 YENEEA come from the germline V gene. CDR3 sequence (DNA): TGTGCCAGCAGCTTACGTTCTAGCGGGGGCGACGAGCAGTACTTC. Translated: CASSLRSSGGDEQYF.

The CDR3 DNA reads as TGTGCCAGCAGTCGTGGACAGGGCGTTAATGAAAAACTGTTTTTT. This gives the protein CASSRGQGVNEKLFF. This chain links TRBV6-5 with TRBJ1-4; TRBD1 agrees at 8 bases. The germline V gene has CDR1 MNHEY and CDR2 SVGAGI. The CDR3 consists of 15 residues. The trim removed 5 bases at V and 4 bases at J, leaving 6 bases unmatched.